The clone carrying this T cell receptor (beta chain) was seen once. Trimming left V 3 bases short and J 0 bases short, with 9 bases between. The CDR3 contains 15 residues. Germline V lookup: CDR1 DFQATT, CDR2 SNEGSKA (reference sequence). These data belong to a study of blood T cells in healthy people across ages. Study summary: Capturing about one barcoded beta molecule per two T cells was achieved by template switching.

Primed by a sample-barcoded 5' primer and a J-beta primer mix, a second PCR proceeded for 7 to 11 cycles. One entry per CDR3 protein, called by TCRdb with MiXCR from the 5' RACE reads. This sample has hundreds of thousands of distinct CDR3 sequences, with around 30% found just once. The sequence came from an older woman in good health. The genes are TRBV20-1 and TRBJ2-6; D unclear. Material: blood. In DNA, the CDR3 is TGCAGTGCTAGGACCCCTTTCTCTGGGGCCAACGTCCTGACTTTC. It translates to CSARTPFSGANVLTF.